This T cell receptor beta chain was sequenced in a study of shared clonotypes between healthy human individuals. Study-wide results and limits: Clonotype sharing across a few donors was observed for 4% to 6.5% of naive CD4 clonotypes.

Remarks on this clone: What it binds is not known.

The length of the CDR3 is 14 residues. J lost 3 bases, V lost 6 bases, and 4 bases had no gene match. The germline V gene has CDR1 SGHNT and CDR2 YENEEA. Each subset's genomic DNA was split evenly across several immunoSEQ plates. Per the authors' pipeline: Filtering differed for immunoSEQ, which gave only junction sequences without quality scores. TCRdb's table, derived via immunoSEQ multiplex PCR, lists solely in-frame clones and lacks some. That table gives V, J and clone size, and the DNA gave D and trimming. This sample has about 380,000 clones; around 96% occur once, and the top ten carry around 0.32%. With CCR7-negative CD45RA+ TemRA cells, CD45RO+ cells were combined in CD8 memory.

The receptor was isolated from a man younger than 40 in good health. The V and J genes are TRBV11-3 and TRBJ2-5; 10 bases map to TRBD2. Sequenced input: memory CD8+ T cells sorted from blood. Documented subset: CD45RO+ cells pooled with CCR7-negative TemRA cells. The CDR3 spells CASSQGTSEETQYF. The DNA for the CDR3 is TGTGCCAGCAGTCAAGGGACTAGCGAAGAGACCCAGTACTTC.